This T cell receptor (beta chain) is from a study of CD8+ T cells in alopecia areata. Points from the study as a whole: Greater clonality was observed in lesional scalp samples, especially alopecia totalis/universalis, versus normal scalp.

The sequencing template was cDNA reverse transcribed from extracted RNA. The method was immunoSEQ multiplex PCR; TCRdb's version includes in-frame clones alone and lacks a portion of them. The table lists fewer than 250,000 clones, about 40% of them singletons. For this clone: The antigen is unknown.

The sample's treatment: oral pan-JAK inhibitor, 5-10 mg twice daily. Individuals with alopecia areata gave both lesional scalp punch biopsies and peripheral blood for collection. This sequence was found in a human donor with alopecia areata. The sequenced sample was CD4+ T cells sorted from blood, obtained at approximately week 37, from a patient treated with tofacitinib.

CDR3: CSVTGQMNTEAFF. CDR3 coding DNA: TGCAGCGTGACGGGACAGATGAACACTGAAGCTTTCTTT. The chain recombines TRBV29-1 with TRBJ1-1; 7 bases align to TRBD1. J gave up 0 bases and V 6 bases, and 4 bases lay outside the gene matches. Germline V CDR1 and CDR2: SQVTM, ANQGSEA. This CDR3 is built from 13 residues.